The 8 T cell receptor beta chains below all came from one sample that was sequenced in a study of blood T cells in healthy people across ages (dated by TCRdb to the mid-2010s). Libraries came from 5' RACE. Reads for this sample came from an Illumina HiSeq 2500. The second PCR ran for about 7 to 11 cycles and used a J-beta primer mix along with a sample-barcoded 5' primer. Through fastp at Q25 and MiXCR, TCRdb rebuilt clones from the public reads, retaining in-frame beta chains. Rows with one shared CDR3 protein collapse into an entry with the most common genes and DNA. In all, the sample holds approximately 1,000,000 distinct CDR3 sequences, and around two fifths of those were seen once. The top ten clones comprise around 13% of the sample. The sample was blood. These receptors came from a man aged 18-30 years in good health.

This clonotype was found a few times. The rearrangement uses TRBV20-1 and TRBJ2-1; the D is unclear. The V gene's germline CDR1 is DFQATT and CDR2 SNEGSKA (reference sequence). CDR3 length: 11 residues. V gave up 0 bases and J gave up 9 bases, with 6 bases separating them. The CDR3 protein is CSAREAGEQFF. Here the CDR3 DNA reads TGCAGTGCTAGAGAAGCAGGTGAGCAGTTCTTC.

This clonotype has just a few counts. V gene TRBV20-1 combines with J gene TRBJ2-3; D is tentatively TRBD1 or TRBD2 (5 bases each). V was cut by 6 bases and J by 0 bases, with 13 bases left in between. The CDR3 totals 14 residues. CDR1 and CDR2 from the germline V gene are DFQATT and SNEGSKA (reference sequence). For the CDR3, the DNA is TGCAGTGCCAGCCGGGACGGAAGCACAGATACGCAGTATTTT. Translated: CSASRDGSTDTQYF.

The chain recombines TRBV4-3 with TRBJ2-5; D might be TRBD2 (5 bases). Germline values: CDR1 LGHNA, CDR2 YSLEER. V was shortened by 4 bases and J by 11 bases, with 29 bases between the two germline ends. This CDR3 is built from 17 residues. The CDR3 bases are TGCGCCAGCAGCCTCAGGAGGCCGGCTAGATCTGGAAATGAGCAGTACTTC. Translating gives CASSLRRPARSGNEQYF.

Remarks on this clonotype: Since a much larger clone is just one base distant, this may be a read error. The chain combines TRBV29-1 with TRBJ2-1; TRBD1 is a possible D gene (5 bases). The length of the CDR3 is 11 residues. Germline V gene lookup returns CDR1 SQVTM and CDR2 ANQGSEA. The CDR3 DNA reads TGCAGCGGTGAAGGTAGGGGTGAGCAGTTCTTC. Amino acids: CSGEGRGEQFF.

The V gene is TRBV7-6, the J gene TRBJ1-4; possibly TRBD1 for D (5 bases). The CDR3 has 15 amino acids. Germline values: CDR1 SGHVS, CDR2 FNYEAQ. The V end lost 5 bases, the J end lost 5 bases, and 15 bases lay between the germline ends. The CDR3 nucleotides are TGTGCCAGCAGCCGCCGGGGGAACCTAAATGAAAAACTGTTTTTT. Protein product: CASSRRGNLNEKLFF.

V usage is TRBV12-3 or TRBV12-4 and J usage is TRBJ1-5; the match to TRBD1 covers 8 bases. J lost 2 bases, V lost 7 bases, and 4 bases had no gene match. The CDR3 consists of 14 residues. The CDR3 reads CASKKDRGNQPQHF. DNA for the CDR3: TGTGCCAGCAAAAAGGACAGGGGCAATCAGCCCCAGCATTTT.

The chain uses TRBV11-1 and TRBJ1-5, with D tentatively TRBD1 (5 bases). This CDR3 region has 15 residues. Germline V CDR1 and CDR2: SGHAT, FQDESV (reference sequence). Trimming pared 3 bases from V and 4 bases from J, leaving 13 bases between. The CDR3 loop is CASSLGGRTNQPQHF. The CDR3 DNA reads as TGTGCCAGCAGCTTGGGGGGACGGACGAATCAGCCCCAGCATTTT.

A few counts support this clonotype. V usage is TRBV20-1 and J usage is TRBJ1-1; the D is unclear. The CDR3 sequence is 14 residues long. V shed 4 bases and J shed 3 bases, with 15 bases lying between them. Germline assignment: CDR1 DFQATT and CDR2 SNEGSKA (reference sequence). CDR3: CSAIKGGRDTEAFF. CDR3 nucleotide sequence: TGCAGTGCTATTAAAGGAGGCCGGGACACTGAAGCTTTCTTT.